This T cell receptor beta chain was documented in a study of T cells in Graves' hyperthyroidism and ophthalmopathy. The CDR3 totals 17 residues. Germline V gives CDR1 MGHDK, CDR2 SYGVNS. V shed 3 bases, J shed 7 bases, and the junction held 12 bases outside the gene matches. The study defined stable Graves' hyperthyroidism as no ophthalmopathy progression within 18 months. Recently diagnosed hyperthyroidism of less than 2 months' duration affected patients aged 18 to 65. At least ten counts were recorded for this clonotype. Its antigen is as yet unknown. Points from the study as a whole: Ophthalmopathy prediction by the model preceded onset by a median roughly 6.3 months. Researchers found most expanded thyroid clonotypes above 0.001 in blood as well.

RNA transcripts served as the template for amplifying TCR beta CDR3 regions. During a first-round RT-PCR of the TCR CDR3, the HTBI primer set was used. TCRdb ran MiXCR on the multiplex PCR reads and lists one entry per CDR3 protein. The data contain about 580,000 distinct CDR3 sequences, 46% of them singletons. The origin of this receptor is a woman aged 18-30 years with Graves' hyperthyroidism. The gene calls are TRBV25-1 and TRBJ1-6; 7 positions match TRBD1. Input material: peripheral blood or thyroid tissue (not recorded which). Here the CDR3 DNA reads TGTGCCAGCAGTGAGGGGACAGTCGGGGAGGCAAATTCACCCCTCCACTTT. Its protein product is CASSEGTVGEANSPLHF. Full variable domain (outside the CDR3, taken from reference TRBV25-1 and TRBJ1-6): EADIYQTPRYLVIGTGKKITLECSQTMGHDKMYWYQQDPGMELHLIHYSYGVNSTEKGDLSSESTVSRIRTEHFPLTLESARPSHTSQYLCASSEGTVGEANSPLHFGNGTRLTVT.